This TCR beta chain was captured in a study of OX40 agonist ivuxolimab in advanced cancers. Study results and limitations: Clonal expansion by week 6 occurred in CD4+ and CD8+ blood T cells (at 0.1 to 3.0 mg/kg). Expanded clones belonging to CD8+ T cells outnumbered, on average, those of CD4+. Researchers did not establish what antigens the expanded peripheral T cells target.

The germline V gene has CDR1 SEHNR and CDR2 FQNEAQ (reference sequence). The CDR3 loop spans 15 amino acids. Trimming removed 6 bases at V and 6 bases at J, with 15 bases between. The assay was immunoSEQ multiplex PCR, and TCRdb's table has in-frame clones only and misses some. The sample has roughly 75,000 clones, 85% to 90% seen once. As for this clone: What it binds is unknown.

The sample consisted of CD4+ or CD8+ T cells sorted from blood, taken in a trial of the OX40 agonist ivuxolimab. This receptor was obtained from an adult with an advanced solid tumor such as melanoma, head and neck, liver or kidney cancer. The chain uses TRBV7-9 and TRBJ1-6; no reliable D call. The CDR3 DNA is TGTGCCAGCAGAAAAGACACCTCAACTAATTCACCCCTCCACTTT. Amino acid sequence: CASRKDTSTNSPLHF.